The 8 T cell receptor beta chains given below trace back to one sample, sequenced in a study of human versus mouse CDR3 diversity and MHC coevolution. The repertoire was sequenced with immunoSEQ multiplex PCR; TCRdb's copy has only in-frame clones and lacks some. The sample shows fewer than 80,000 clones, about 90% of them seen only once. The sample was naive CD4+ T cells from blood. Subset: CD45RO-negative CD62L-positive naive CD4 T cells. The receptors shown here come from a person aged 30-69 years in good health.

CDR3 protein: CAHGEESPNTQYF. DNA of the CDR3: TGTGCCCATGGAGAAGAATCCCCAAATACGCAGTATTTT. The chain has TRBV30 and TRBJ2-3; D remains unclear. The V gene's germline CDR1 is GTSNPN and CDR2 SVGIG (reference sequence). The ends were cut back, 8 bases at V and 7 bases at J, with 19 bases in the middle. The CDR3 length is 13 residues.

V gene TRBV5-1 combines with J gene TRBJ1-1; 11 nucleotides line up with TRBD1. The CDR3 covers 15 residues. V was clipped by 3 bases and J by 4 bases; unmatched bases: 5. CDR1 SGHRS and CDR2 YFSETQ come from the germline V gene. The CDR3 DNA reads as TGCGCCAGCAGCTCGGACAGGGGGCCAGGCACTGAAGCTTTCTTT. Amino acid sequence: CASSSDRGPGTEAFF.

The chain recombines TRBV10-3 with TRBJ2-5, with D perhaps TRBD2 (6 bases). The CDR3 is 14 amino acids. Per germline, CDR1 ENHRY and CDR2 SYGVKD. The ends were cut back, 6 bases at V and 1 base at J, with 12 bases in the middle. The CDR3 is CAISGGALQETQYF. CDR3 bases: TGTGCCATCAGCGGCGGGGCCCTCCAAGAGACCCAGTACTTC.

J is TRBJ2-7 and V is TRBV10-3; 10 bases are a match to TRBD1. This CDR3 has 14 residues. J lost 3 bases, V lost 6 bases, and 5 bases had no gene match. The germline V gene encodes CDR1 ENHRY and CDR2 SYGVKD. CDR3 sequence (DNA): TGTGCCATCAGCCCGGGACAGGGGTACTACGAGCAGTACTTC. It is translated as CAISPGQGYYEQYF.

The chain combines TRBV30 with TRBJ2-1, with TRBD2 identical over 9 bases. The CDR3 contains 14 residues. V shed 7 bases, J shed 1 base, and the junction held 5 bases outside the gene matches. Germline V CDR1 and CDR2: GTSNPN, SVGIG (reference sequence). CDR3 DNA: TGTGCCTTCGTAGCGGGAGAGTCCTACAATGAGCAGTTCTTC. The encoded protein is CAFVAGESYNEQFF.

In DNA, the CDR3 is TGTGCCAGCAGCTTCCCCGACAGGGCGGGCACTGAAGCTTTCTTT. Translated: CASSFPDRAGTEAFF. The genes are TRBV7-9 and TRBJ1-1, with 7 bases that match TRBD1. Losses at the gene ends were 3 bases for V and 4 bases for J; bases not matched to a gene: 8. The CDR3 is made up of 15 amino acids. CDR1 SEHNR and CDR2 FQNEAQ come from the germline V gene (reference sequence).

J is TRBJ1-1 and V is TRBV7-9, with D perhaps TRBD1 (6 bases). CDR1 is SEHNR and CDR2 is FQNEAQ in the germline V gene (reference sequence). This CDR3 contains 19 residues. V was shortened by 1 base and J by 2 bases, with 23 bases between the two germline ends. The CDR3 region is CASSLDLSWGRGGNTEAFF. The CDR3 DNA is TGTGCCAGCAGCTTAGATCTTTCCTGGGGGCGAGGCGGAAACACTGAAGCTTTCTTT.

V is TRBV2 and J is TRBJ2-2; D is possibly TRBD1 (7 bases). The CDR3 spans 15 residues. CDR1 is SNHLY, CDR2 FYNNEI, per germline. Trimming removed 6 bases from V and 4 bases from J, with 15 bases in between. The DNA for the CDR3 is TGTGCCAGCAGGAAAGACAGGGAGGTCACCGGGGAGCTGTTTTTT. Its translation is CASRKDREVTGELFF.